These 26 T cell receptor beta chains were all obtained from the same sample, sequenced in a study of T cell changes during pregnancy in multiple sclerosis. Libraries were prepared by immunoSEQ multiplex PCR; TCRdb keeps only in-frame clonotypes and omits some of them. The sample has tens of thousands of clones; 94% are singletons. The sequencing used CD4+ T cells from peripheral blood mononuclear cells, collected after pregnancy. The origin of the receptors is a female donor with multiple sclerosis, enrolled in a pregnancy study.

The chain joins TRBV13 to TRBJ2-5, with D tentatively TRBD2 (5 bases). Trimming removed 0 bases at V and 2 bases at J, with 10 bases between. The CDR3 runs 15 residues. Germline V gene sequence: CDR1 PRHDT, CDR2 FYEKMQ (reference sequence). The CDR3 spells CASSLGSGLQETQYF. DNA for the CDR3: TGTGCCAGCAGCTTAGGCAGCGGCTTACAAGAGACCCAGTACTTC. The full variable domain, with the rest looked up from reference TRBV13 and TRBJ2-5, is AAGVIQSPRHLIKEKRETATLKCYPIPRHDTVYWYQQGPGQDPQFLISFYEKMQSDKGSIPDRFSAQQFSDYHSELNMSSLELGDSALYFCASSLGSGLQETQYFGPGTRLLVL.

CDR3 amino acids: CASSQDRRNTEAFF. As DNA, the CDR3 is TGCGCCAGCAGCCAAGATCGTAGGAACACTGAAGCTTTCTTT. The chain joins TRBV4-3 to TRBJ1-1, with D hard to call. V lost 0 bases and J 1 base, leaving 6 bases between the germline ends. Germline CDR1 reads LGHNA; CDR2 reads YSLEER. The CDR3 runs 14 residues.

The chain's CDR3 is CASSLSAGRGYEQYF. CDR3 sequence (DNA): TGTGCCAGCAGCTTATCGGCCGGGAGAGGCTACGAGCAGTACTTC. The chain joins TRBV7-8 to TRBJ2-7, with D possibly TRBD2 on 6 matching bases. The CDR3 runs 15 residues. CDR1 is SGHVS, CDR2 FQNEAQ, per germline. The V end lost 2 bases, the J end lost 3 bases, and 14 bases lay between the germline ends.

This rearrangement joins TRBV5-1 to TRBJ1-2, with D perhaps matching TRBD1 (6 bases). The CDR3 is 17 amino acids. In germline, CDR1 is SGHRS, CDR2 YFSETQ. Trimming stripped 4 bases from V and 7 bases from J, with 26 bases between. The CDR3 loop reads CASSLRDTDQGVRGYTF. In DNA, the CDR3 is TGCGCCAGCAGCCTCCGGGACACCGACCAAGGCGTGCGTGGCTACACCTTC.

The gene calls are TRBV19 and TRBJ2-6, with a weak D call TRBD2 (6 bases). Trimming removed 1 base at V and 2 bases at J, with 12 bases between. The germline V gene has CDR1 LNHDA and CDR2 SQIVND (reference sequence). The length of the CDR3 is 17 residues. As DNA, the CDR3 is TGTGCCAGTAGTATAGTTCGGGGCGGGACTGGGGCCAACGTCCTGACTTTC. Translation gives CASSIVRGGTGANVLTF.

The V and J genes are TRBV19 and TRBJ1-2; a weak D match, TRBD1 (6 bases). This CDR3 has 14 residues. V was clipped by 6 bases and J by 4 bases, with 15 bases between them. Germline assignment: CDR1 LNHDA and CDR2 SQIVND (reference sequence). The CDR3 DNA reads TGTGCCAGTAGCTCCATGGGACATCCCTATGGCTACACCTTC. It yields the protein CASSSMGHPYGYTF.

Notes on this clone: This CDR3 is also generated by other DNA sequences in the sample. The chain combines TRBV30 with TRBJ2-6; 9 bases are shared with TRBD1. V shed 3 bases, J shed 2 bases, and the junction held 8 bases outside the gene matches. Germline loops: CDR1 GTSNPN, CDR2 SVGIG (reference sequence). This CDR3 is 17 amino acids long. In DNA form, the CDR3 reads TGTGCCTGGAGCGCCGGGACAGGGTTTGCTGGGGCCAACGTCCTGACTTTC. This gives the protein CAWSAGTGFAGANVLTF.

The chain has TRBV28 and TRBJ2-7; 7 nucleotides agree with TRBD1. CDR3 length equals 13 residues. Germline-derived CDR1 and CDR2 are MDHEN and SYDVKM. V dropped 6 bases and J dropped 2; count of bases not matched to a gene: 4. CDR3 sequence reads: CASRPGQPYEQYF. CDR3 sequence (DNA): TGTGCCAGCAGACCGGGACAGCCCTACGAGCAGTACTTC.

The V and J genes are TRBV4-2 and TRBJ2-7; 11 positions match TRBD2. Germline V gene lookup returns CDR1 LGHNA and CDR2 YNFKEQ. The V segment lost 0 bases and the J segment 5 bases; nucleotides outside the gene matches: 9. CDR3 length equals 17 residues. The CDR3 region is CASSQDSRTSGPNEQYF. CDR3 bases: TGTGCCAGCAGCCAAGATAGCCGGACTAGCGGGCCCAACGAGCAGTACTTC.

V is TRBV4-1 and J is TRBJ2-7; 7 bases match TRBD2. The CDR3 is 14 amino acids. Germline CDR1 MGHRA, CDR2 YSYEKL. V was clipped by 1 base and J by 3 bases; unmatched bases: 3. The CDR3 DNA follows: TGCGCCAGCAGCCAAGGACTAGCAATCTACGAGCAGTACTTC. Translating gives CASSQGLAIYEQYF.

This sequence joins TRBV27 and TRBJ2-3; 8 nucleotides agree with TRBD1. The CDR3 spans 16 residues. J lost 0 bases, V lost 3 bases, and 5 bases had no gene match. CDR1 and CDR2 (germline): MNHEY, SMNVEV (reference sequence). The CDR3 protein is CASSFYGTGSTDTQYF. In DNA form, the CDR3 reads TGTGCCAGCAGTTTCTACGGGACAGGAAGCACAGATACGCAGTATTTT.

The V call is TRBV6-5, the J call TRBJ1-2; 10 bases line up with TRBD1. Germline values: CDR1 MNHEY, CDR2 SVGAGI. Trimming took 4 bases from V and 6 from J; bases not matched to a gene: 5. This CDR3 is built from 14 residues. The CDR3 loop reads CASSSGTGEHGYTF. CDR3 DNA: TGTGCCAGCAGTTCGGGGACAGGGGAACATGGCTACACCTTC.

The CDR3 DNA is TGTGCCAGCAGTTCAGTTAGCAATCAGCCCCAGCATTTT. This gives the protein CASSSVSNQPQHF. The chain is built from TRBV6-1 and TRBJ1-5; D is ambiguous. Trimming removed 5 bases at V and 0 bases at J, with 5 bases between. The CDR3 is 13 residues long. Germline V gene sequence: CDR1 MNHNS, CDR2 SASEGT.

V and J are TRBV7-9 and TRBJ1-2; a weak D match, TRBD1 (6 bases). Germline V gives CDR1 SEHNR, CDR2 FQNEAQ (reference sequence). V lost 5 bases and J 4 bases, leaving 8 bases between the germline ends. This CDR3 contains 12 residues. CDR3 DNA: TGTGCCAGCAGCGCAGGGGTCTATGGCTACACCTTC. Encoded protein: CASSAGVYGYTF.

The rearrangement uses TRBV29-1 and TRBJ2-5; TRBD1 aligns across 7 bases. The CDR3 runs to 13 residues. Per the germline V gene, CDR1 is SQVTM and CDR2 is ANQGSEA. The V gene end was trimmed by 5 bases and the J gene end by 5 bases; junction bases not matched to a gene: 8. The CDR3 loop reads CSVRQGGIETQYF. The CDR3 DNA sequence: TGCAGCGTTCGACAGGGTGGGATCGAGACCCAGTACTTC.

This clone was seen just once. This sequence joins TRBV12-2 and TRBJ2-3; the table names TRBD1, a call not compared with the DNA. TRBV12-2 is assigned pseudogene status. The CDR3 runs to 19 residues. The CDR3 DNA is TGTGCAAGTCGCTCCGGACAGGATTCTAGCGAGACTAGCACAGATACGCAGTATTTT. Residues: CASRSGQDSSETSTDTQYF.

The J gene is TRBJ2-2, the V gene TRBV2; 8 bases match TRBD1. This CDR3 is 14 amino acids long. The germline CDR1 and CDR2 sequences are SNHLY and FYNNEI. V lost 7 bases and J lost 1; bases outside the gene matches: 2. The CDR3 DNA is TGTGCCAGCAACGGACAGGGGAACACCGGGGAGCTGTTTTTT. Translating it yields CASNGQGNTGELFF.

The chain is built from TRBV28 and TRBJ2-7; 11 bases agree with TRBD2. Germline CDR1 MDHEN, CDR2 SYDVKM. The CDR3 has 18 residues. With V trimmed by 2 bases and J by 2 bases, 11 bases remained unmatched. CDR3 in amino acids: CASSLSRGGLAGAYEQYF. CDR3 nucleotides: TGTGCCAGCAGTTTAAGCCGTGGTGGACTAGCGGGCGCCTACGAGCAGTACTTC.

This clone showed up just once. Written as DNA, the CDR3 is TGCGCCAGCAGCACAACTAGCGGGAGAACGGATACGCAGTATTTT. This codes for CASSTTSGRTDTQYF. The V gene is TRBV5-1, the J gene TRBJ2-3; 11 nucleotides line up with TRBD2. Germline CDR1 SGHRS, CDR2 YFSETQ. V shed 4 bases, J shed 6 bases, and the junction held 7 bases outside the gene matches. This CDR3 contains 15 residues.

The gene calls are TRBV29-1 and TRBJ2-1, with D unresolved. Trimming left V 4 bases short and J 4 bases short, with 8 bases between. CDR1 is SQVTM and CDR2 is ANQGSEA in the germline V gene. This CDR3 comprises 12 residues. Here the CDR3 reads CSVGNTYNEQFF. The CDR3 DNA sequence: TGCAGCGTTGGCAATACTTACAATGAGCAGTTCTTC.

The J gene is TRBJ2-1, the V gene TRBV28, with D perhaps TRBD2 (6 bases). Germline loops: CDR1 MDHEN, CDR2 SYDVKM. This CDR3 contains 15 residues. Trimming left V 5 bases short and J 7 bases short, with 18 bases between. CDR3 residues: CASSLANYLENEQFF. The DNA for the CDR3 is TGTGCCAGCAGTCTAGCGAACTACCTTGAGAATGAGCAGTTCTTC.

This rearrangement joins TRBV2 to TRBJ2-3; 9 nucleotides match TRBD2. This CDR3 spans 14 amino acids. The V segment lost 6 bases and the J segment 2 bases; nucleotides outside the gene matches: 3. CDR1 and CDR2 from the germline V gene are SNHLY and FYNNEI. In DNA, the CDR3 is TGTGCCAGCAGAGCGGGAGGTTACACAGATACGCAGTATTTT. Translating it yields CASRAGGYTDTQYF. The complete variable domain, with remaining parts taken from reference TRBV2 and TRBJ2-3, reads EPEVTQTPSHQVTQMGQEVILRCVPISNHLYFYWYRQILGQKVEFLVSFYNNEISEKSEIFDDQFSVERPDGSNFTLKIRSTKLEDSAMYFCASRAGGYTDTQYFGPGTRLTVL.

This chain uses TRBV10-3 with TRBJ1-1; D remains ambiguous. V was pared by 10 bases and J by 0 bases, with 15 bases between. The CDR3 sequence is 14 residues long. In germline, CDR1 is ENHRY, CDR2 SYGVKD. CDR3: CATNGQVMNTEAFF. The CDR3 coding sequence is TGTGCCACCAACGGTCAGGTCATGAACACTGAAGCTTTCTTT.

The rearrangement uses TRBV20-1 and TRBJ2-5; TRBD2 is a possible D gene (6 bases). Germline V gene sequence: CDR1 DFQATT, CDR2 SNEGSKA (reference sequence). This CDR3 is 11 amino acids long. The V end lost 3 bases, the J end lost 10 bases, and 12 bases lay between the germline ends. As DNA, the CDR3 is TGCAGTGCTAGGGACGGGAGAGGCCAGTACTTC. Translation: CSARDGRGQYF.

This chain connects TRBV10-3 to TRBJ2-1; 9 bases agree with TRBD1. Trimming took 2 bases from V and 3 from J; bases not matched to a gene: 2. Germline loops: CDR1 ENHRY, CDR2 SYGVKD. There are 15 residues in the CDR3. CDR3 in amino acids: CAISERDRVYNEQFF. The CDR3 region has the DNA TGTGCCATCAGTGAGCGGGACAGGGTCTACAATGAGCAGTTCTTC.

The gene calls are TRBV7-2 and TRBJ2-7; the D is unclear. V lost 5 bases and J lost 6, with 11 bases in between. This CDR3 region has 12 residues. The germline V gene has CDR1 SGHTA and CDR2 FQGNSA. CDR3 in DNA: TGTGCCAGCAGCAGCAGCGTCGGCGAGCAGTACTTC. Protein sequence: CASSSSVGEQYF. Full variable domain (outside the CDR3, taken from reference TRBV7-2 and TRBJ2-7): GAGVSQSPSNKVTEKGKDVELRCDPISGHTALYWYRQSLGQGLEFLIYFQGNSAPDKSGLPSDRFSAERTGGSVSTLTIQRTQQEDSAVYLCASSSSVGEQYFGPGTRLTVT.